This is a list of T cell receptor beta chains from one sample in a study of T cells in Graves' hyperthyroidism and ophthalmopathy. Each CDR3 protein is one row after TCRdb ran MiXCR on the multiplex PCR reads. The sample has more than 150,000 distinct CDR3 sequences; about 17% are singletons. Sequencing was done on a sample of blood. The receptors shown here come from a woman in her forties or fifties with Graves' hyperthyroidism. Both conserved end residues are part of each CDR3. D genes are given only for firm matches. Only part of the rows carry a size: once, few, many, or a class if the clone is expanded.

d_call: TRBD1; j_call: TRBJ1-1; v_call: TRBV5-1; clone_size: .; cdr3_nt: TGCGCCAGCAGCTTGGGGGGACAGGGTTGGACTGAAGCTTTCTTT; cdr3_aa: CASSLGGQGWTEAFF
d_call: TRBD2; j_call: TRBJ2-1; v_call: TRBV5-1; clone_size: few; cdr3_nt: TGCGCCAGCAGCTTGTCTAGCGGGTATAACAGTGAGCAGTTCTTC; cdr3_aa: CASSLSSGYNSEQFF
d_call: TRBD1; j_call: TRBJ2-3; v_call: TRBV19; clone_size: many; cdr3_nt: TGTGCCAGTAGTATAGGGAGAATGGGGACAGGGGGCGTGGATACGCAGTATTTT; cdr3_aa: CASSIGRMGTGGVDTQYF
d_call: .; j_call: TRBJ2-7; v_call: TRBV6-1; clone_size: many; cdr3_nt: TGTGCCAGCAGCCTTGGGGAACAGGGCCTCTACGAGCAGTACTTC; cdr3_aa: CASSLGEQGLYEQYF
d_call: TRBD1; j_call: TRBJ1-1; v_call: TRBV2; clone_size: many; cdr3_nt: TGTGCCAGCCGGTTGGGACAGATGAACACTGAAGCTTTCTTT; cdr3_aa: CASRLGQMNTEAFF
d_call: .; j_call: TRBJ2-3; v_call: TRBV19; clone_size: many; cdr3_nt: TGTGCCAGTACTATGGCTAGGACAGATACGCAGTATTTT; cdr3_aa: CASTMARTDTQYF
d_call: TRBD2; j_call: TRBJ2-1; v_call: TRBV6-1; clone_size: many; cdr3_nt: TGTGCCACTACGCTACCGGGGGGAGGCAATGAGCAGTTCTTC; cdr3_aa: CATTLPGGGNEQFF
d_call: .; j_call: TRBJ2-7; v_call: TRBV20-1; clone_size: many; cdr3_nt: TGCAGTGCTAGAGATCCAGTAGGGCCCTACGAGCAGTACTTC; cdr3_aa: CSARDPVGPYEQYF
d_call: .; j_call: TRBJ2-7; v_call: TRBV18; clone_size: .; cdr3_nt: TGTGCCAGCTCAAGGGGGACAACCTCCTACGAGCAGTACTTC; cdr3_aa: CASSRGTTSYEQYF
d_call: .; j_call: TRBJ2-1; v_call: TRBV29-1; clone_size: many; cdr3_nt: TGCAGCGTTAACAGGGCTTACAATGAGCAGTTCTTC; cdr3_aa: CSVNRAYNEQFF
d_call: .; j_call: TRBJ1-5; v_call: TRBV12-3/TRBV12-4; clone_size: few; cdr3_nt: TGTGCCAGCAGTTTACGGGCAGGAGGACAGCCCCAGCATTTT; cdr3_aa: CASSLRAGGQPQHF
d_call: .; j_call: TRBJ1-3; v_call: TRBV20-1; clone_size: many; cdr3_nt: TGCAGTGGGGAGGCAGGGTCTGGAAACACCATATATTTT; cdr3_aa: CSGEAGSGNTIYF
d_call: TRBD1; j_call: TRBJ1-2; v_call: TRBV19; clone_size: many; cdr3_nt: TGTGCCAGTAGTACCCTCACAGGGGGCGAAGGCTACACCTTC; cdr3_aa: CASSTLTGGEGYTF
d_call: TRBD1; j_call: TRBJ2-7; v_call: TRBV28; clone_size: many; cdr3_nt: TGTGCCAGCAGTTCCTCGGGACAGGGCTACGAGCAGTACTTC; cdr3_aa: CASSSSGQGYEQYF
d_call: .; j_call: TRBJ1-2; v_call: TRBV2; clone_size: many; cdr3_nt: TGTGCCGCCAGCAGTAGGGATGGAACAGGAGGAGGCTACACCTTC; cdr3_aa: CAASSRDGTGGGYTF
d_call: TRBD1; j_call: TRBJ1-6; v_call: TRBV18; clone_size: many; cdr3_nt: TGTGCCAGCTCTCCGGACAGGGAGAAATCACCCCTCCACTTT; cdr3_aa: CASSPDREKSPLHF
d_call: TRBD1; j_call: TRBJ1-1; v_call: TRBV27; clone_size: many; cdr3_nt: TGTGCCAGCAGAAAATCAAGGATGAGGGGGCGCGAAGACACTGAAGCTTTCTTT; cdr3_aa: CASRKSRMRGREDTEAFF
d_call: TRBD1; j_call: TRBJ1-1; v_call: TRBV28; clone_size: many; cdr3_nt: TGTGCCAGCAGACCAACAGGGGGGACTGAAGCTTTCTTT; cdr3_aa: CASRPTGGTEAFF
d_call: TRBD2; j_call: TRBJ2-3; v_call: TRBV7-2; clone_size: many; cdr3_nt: TGTGCCAGCAGCTTACGGCTCCGGGGAGGGGCAGATACGCAGTATTTT; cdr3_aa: CASSLRLRGGADTQYF
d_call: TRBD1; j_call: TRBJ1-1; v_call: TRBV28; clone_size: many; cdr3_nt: TGTGCCAGCGGAGACAGGGCTTCGAACACTGAAGCTTTCTTT; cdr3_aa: CASGDRASNTEAFF
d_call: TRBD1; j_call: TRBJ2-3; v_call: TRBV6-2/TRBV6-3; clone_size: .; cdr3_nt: TGTGCCAGCAGCAGGGGGACGACACAGAGCACAGATACGCAGTATTTT; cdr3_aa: CASSRGTTQSTDTQYF
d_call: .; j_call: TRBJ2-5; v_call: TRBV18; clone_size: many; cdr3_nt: TGTGCCAGCTCACCGGGGAGACGGGAGACCCAGTACTTC; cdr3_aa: CASSPGRRETQYF
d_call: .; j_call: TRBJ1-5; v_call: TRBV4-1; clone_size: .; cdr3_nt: TGCGCCAGCAGCCAAGTCCAGGGACAGCCCCAGCATTTT; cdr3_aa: CASSQVQGQPQHF
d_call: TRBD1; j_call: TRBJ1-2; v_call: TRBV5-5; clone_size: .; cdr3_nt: TGTGCCAGCAGCTCTTACGACAGGGGCTATGGCTACACCTTC; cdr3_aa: CASSSYDRGYGYTF
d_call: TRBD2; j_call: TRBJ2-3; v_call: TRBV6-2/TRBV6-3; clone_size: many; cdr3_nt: TGTGCCAGCAGCCCCTCGCCGGGGGGGCCGGGAGATACGCAGTATTTT; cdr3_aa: CASSPSPGGPGDTQYF
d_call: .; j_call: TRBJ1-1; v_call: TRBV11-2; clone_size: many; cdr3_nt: TGTGCCAGCAGCTTAGAGTTTAGGCCCGAAGCTTTCTTT; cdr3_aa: CASSLEFRPEAFF
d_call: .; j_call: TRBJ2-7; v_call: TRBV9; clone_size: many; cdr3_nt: TGTGCCAGCAGCGTAGGATGGGGCAGCTCCTACGAGCAGTACTTC; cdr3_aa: CASSVGWGSSYEQYF
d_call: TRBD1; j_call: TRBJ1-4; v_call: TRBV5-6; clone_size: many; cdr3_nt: TGTGCCAGCAGCTTGCTAGGGACAGCAACTAATGAAAAACTGTTTTTT; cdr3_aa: CASSLLGTATNEKLFF
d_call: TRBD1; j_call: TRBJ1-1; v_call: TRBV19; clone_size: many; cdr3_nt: TGTGCCAGTAGTATAGGACAGGGCGGCGACACTGAAGCTTTCTTT; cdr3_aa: CASSIGQGGDTEAFF
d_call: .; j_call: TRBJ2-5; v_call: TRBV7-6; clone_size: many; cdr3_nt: TGTGCCAGCGGCATCTTTGGGGACCAGTACTTC; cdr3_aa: CASGIFGDQYF
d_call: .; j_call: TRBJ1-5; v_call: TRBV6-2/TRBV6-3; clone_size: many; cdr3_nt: TGTGCCAGCAGGATGGGAAGTAGCAATCAGCCCCAGCATTTT; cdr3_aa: CASRMGSSNQPQHF
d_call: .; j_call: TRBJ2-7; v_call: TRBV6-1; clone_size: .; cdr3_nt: TGTGCCAGCAGCCCGAGAGACGAGCAGTACTTC; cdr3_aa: CASSPRDEQYF
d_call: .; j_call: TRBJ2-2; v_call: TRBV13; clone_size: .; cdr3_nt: TGTGCCAGCTCCCCAAGGGGTTCGTACACCGGGGAGCTGTTTTTT; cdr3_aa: CASSPRGSYTGELFF
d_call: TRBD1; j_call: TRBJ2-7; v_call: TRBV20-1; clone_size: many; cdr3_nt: TGCAGTGCTAGGGACAGGGGGGCCTCCTACGAGCAGTACTTC; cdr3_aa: CSARDRGASYEQYF
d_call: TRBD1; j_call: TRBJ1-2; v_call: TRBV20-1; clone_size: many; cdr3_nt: TGCAGTGCTCCCCGACAGGGATCTGGCTACACCTTC; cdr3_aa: CSAPRQGSGYTF
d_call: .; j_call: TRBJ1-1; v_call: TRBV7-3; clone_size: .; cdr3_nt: TGTGCCAGCAGCTCGGACGATTATGGTCAAGCTTTCTTT; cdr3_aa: CASSSDDYGQAFF
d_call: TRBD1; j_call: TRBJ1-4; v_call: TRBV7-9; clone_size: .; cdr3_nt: TGTGCCAGCAGCCCCCGGGACAGGGGAAGGGGTGAAATACTGTTTTTT; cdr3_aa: CASSPRDRGRGEILFF
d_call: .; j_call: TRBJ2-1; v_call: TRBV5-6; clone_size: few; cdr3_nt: TGTGCCAGCAGCTTGGTCAGGGAAACCTACAATGAGCAGTTCTTC; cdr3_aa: CASSLVRETYNEQFF
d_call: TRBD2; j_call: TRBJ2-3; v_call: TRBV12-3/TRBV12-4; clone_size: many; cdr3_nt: TGTGCCAGCAGGGGACTAGCGGGACCAGGGTATTTT; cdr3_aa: CASRGLAGPGYF
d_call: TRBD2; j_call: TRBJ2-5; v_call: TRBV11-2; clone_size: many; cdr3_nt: TGTGCCAGCAGCAAATTTACGGGGGGGCCGCAAGAGACCCAGTACTTC; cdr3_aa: CASSKFTGGPQETQYF
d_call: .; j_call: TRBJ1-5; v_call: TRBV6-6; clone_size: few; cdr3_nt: TGTGCCAGCAGTTACTCGTTCAATCAGCCCCAGCATTTT; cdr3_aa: CASSYSFNQPQHF